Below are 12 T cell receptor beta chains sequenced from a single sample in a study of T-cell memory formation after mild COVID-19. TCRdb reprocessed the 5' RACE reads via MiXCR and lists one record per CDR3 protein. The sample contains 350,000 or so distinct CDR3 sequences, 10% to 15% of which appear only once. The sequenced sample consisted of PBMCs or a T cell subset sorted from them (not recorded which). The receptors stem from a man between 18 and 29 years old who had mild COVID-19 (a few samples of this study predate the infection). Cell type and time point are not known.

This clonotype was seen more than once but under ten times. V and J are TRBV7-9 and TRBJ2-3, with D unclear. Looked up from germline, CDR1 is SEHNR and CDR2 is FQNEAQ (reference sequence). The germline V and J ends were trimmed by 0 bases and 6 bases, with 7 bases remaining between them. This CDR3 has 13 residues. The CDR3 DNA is TGTGCCAGCAGCTTAGCGCAAAGGGATACGCAGTATTTT. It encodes CASSLAQRDTQYF.

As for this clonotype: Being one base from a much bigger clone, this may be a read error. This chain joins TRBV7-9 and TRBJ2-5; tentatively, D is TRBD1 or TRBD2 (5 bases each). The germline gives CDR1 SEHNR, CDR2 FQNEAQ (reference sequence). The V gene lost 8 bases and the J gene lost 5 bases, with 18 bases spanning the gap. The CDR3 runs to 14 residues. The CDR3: CASSPVGVHETQYF. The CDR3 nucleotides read TGTGCCAGCTCTCCCGTGGGGGTCCACGAGACCCAGTACTTC.

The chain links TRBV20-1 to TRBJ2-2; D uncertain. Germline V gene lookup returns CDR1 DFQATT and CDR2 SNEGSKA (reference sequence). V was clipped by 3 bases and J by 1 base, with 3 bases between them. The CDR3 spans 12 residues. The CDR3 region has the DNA TGCAGTGCTAGCAGGAACACCGGGGAGCTGTTTTTT. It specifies CSASRNTGELFF.

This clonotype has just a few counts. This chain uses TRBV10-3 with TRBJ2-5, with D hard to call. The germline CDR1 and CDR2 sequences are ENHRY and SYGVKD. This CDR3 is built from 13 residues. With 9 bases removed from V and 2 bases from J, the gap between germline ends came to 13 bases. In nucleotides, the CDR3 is TGTGCCATTTCCTTTGGCCGGCAAGAGACCCAGTACTTC. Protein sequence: CAISFGRQETQYF.

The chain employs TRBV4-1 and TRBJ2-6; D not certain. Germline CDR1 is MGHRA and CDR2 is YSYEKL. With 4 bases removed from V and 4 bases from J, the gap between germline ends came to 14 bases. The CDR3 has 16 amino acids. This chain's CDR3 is CASSPVVISGANVLTF. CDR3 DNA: TGCGCCAGCAGCCCAGTCGTAATTTCCGGGGCCAACGTCCTGACTTTC.

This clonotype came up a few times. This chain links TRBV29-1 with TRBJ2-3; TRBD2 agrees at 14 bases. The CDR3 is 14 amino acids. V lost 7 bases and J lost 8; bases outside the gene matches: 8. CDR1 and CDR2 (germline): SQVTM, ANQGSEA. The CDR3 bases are TGCAGCGGGAAGGGACTAGCGGGGGAATTTACGCAGTATTTT. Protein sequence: CSGKGLAGEFTQYF.

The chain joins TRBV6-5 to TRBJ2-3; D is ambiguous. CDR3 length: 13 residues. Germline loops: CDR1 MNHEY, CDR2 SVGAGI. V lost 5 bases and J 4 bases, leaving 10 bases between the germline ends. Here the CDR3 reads CASSPSGPDTQYF. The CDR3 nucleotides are TGTGCCAGCAGTCCCTCGGGCCCAGATACGCAGTATTTT.

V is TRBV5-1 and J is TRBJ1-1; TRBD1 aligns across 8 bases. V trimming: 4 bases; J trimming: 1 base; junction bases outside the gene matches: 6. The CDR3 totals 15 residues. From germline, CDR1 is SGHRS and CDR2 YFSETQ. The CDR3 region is CASSVGQDKNTEAFF. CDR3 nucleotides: TGCGCCAGCAGCGTGGGACAGGACAAGAACACTGAAGCTTTCTTT.

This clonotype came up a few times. This CDR3 reads CASSIGQGTYEQYF. The CDR3 DNA sequence: TGTGCCAGTAGTATCGGACAGGGGACCTACGAGCAGTACTTC. The chain links TRBV19 to TRBJ2-7; 9 nucleotides match TRBD1. Germline-derived CDR1 and CDR2 are LNHDA and SQIVND (reference sequence). V lost 3 bases to trimming and J lost 2 bases; unmatched junction nucleotides: 2. This CDR3 has 14 residues.

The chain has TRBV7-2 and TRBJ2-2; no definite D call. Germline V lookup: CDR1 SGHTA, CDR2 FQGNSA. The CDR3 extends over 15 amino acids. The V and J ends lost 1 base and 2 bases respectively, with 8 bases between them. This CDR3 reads CASSLVSLNTGELFF. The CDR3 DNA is TGTGCCAGCAGCTTAGTTTCCCTAAACACCGGGGAGCTGTTTTTT.

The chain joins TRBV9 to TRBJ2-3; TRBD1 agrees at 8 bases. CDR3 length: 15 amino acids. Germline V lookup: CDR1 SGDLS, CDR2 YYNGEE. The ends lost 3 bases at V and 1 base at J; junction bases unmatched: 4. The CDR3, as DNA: TGTGCCAGCAGCGACCGGACAGGGCGCACAGATACGCAGTATTTT. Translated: CASSDRTGRTDTQYF.

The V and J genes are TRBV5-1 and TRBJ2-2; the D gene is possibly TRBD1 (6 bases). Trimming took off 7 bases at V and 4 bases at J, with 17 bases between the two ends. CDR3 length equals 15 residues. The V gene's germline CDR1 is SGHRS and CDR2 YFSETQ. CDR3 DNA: TGCGCCAGCCTGTCCTTTGGGGGCGGCACCGGGGAGCTGTTTTTT. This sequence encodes CASLSFGGGTGELFF.